This is a list of T cell receptor beta chains from one sample in a study of control samples from healthy donors and cancer patients. Sequencing used immunoSEQ multiplex PCR; TCRdb keeps in-frame clones, though not all of them. The top ten clones hold 15% to 19% of a sample with tens of thousands of clones, 65% to 85% of them seen once. Sequenced: blood. Receptor source: a man in his 60s in good health. Each CDR3 is given with its conserved first and last residue. A D gene is named only where the DNA matches it firmly. Not all rows give a size; the values are once, few, many and, for expanded clones, a class.

clone_size	v_call	j_call	d_call	cdr3_nt	cdr3_aa
.	TRBV6-6	TRBJ1-4	.	TGTGCCAGCAGTCGGGGTGAAAAACTGTTTTTT	CASSRGEKLFF
.	TRBV12-5	TRBJ2-4	.	TGTGCTAGTGGTTGGGCCGGGCGGTTAATCAAAAACATTCAGTACTTC	CASGWAGRLIKNIQYF
.	TRBV7-8	TRBJ2-3	.	TGTGCCAGCAGCTTAGGCCGCCTAGCTCCGGATACGCAGTATTTT	CASSLGRLAPDTQYF
.	TRBV28	TRBJ2-3	TRBD2	TGTGCCAGCAGATTCTCCGGACTAGCGGGAGATACGCAGTATTTT	CASRFSGLAGDTQYF
few	TRBV30	TRBJ1-5	.	TGTGCCTGGAGCTTGCGTAGCAATCAGCCCCAGCATTTT	CAWSLRSNQPQHF
.	TRBV5-1	TRBJ2-3	TRBD2	TGCGCCAGCAGTTCGGAGGTCCTAGCGGGGGCCACAGATACGCAGTATTTT	CASSSEVLAGATDTQYF
.	TRBV19	TRBJ2-2	TRBD1	TGTGCCAGTAGTATCCCCGGGACAGGACACACCGGGGAGCTGTTTTTT	CASSIPGTGHTGELFF
.	TRBV27	TRBJ2-6	.	TGTGCCAGCAGGGAAAGGGGGTGGGGGGCCAACGTCCTGACTTTC	CASRERGWGANVLTF
.	TRBV18	TRBJ1-2	.	TGTGCCAGCTCACCAACGGGTTATGAGGGACATGGCTACACCTTC	CASSPTGYEGHGYTF
.	TRBV18	TRBJ1-4	TRBD1	TGTGCCAGCTCCCGATCAGGGGGCTTACTTGAAAAACTGTTTTTT	CASSRSGGLLEKLFF
once	TRBV7-2	TRBJ2-1	.	TGTGCCAGCAGCTCCCTCCCCAGAACGGCGACATTGGCCTACAATGAGCAGTTCTTC	CASSSLPRTATLAYNEQFF
.	TRBV13	TRBJ2-3	TRBD2	TGTGCCAGCAGCGTCACTAGCGGGAGAGGTACAGATACGCAGTATTTT	CASSVTSGRGTDTQYF
.	TRBV7-6	TRBJ2-2	.	TGTGCCAGCAGCTTAGCAGTTGGGGGGTTGGGCACCGGGGAGCTGTTTTTT	CASSLAVGGLGTGELFF
once	TRBV4-2	TRBJ2-3	.	TGTGCCAGCAGCCAAGAAGGAGGGAGAAATGTCGATACGCAGTATTTT	CASSQEGGRNVDTQYF
many	TRBV4-3	TRBJ2-7	TRBD1	TGCGCCAGCAGCCCCCAATCGGACAGGGCCTACGAGCAGTACTTC	CASSPQSDRAYEQYF
.	TRBV18	TRBJ2-5	.	TGTGCCAGCTCACCTCGGGACACCCAAGAGACCCAGTACTTC	CASSPRDTQETQYF
.	TRBV5-1	TRBJ1-1	.	TGCGCCAGCAGCTTGGCGTATCCTGAAGCTTTCTTT	CASSLAYPEAFF
.	TRBV7-6	TRBJ1-4	.	TGTGCCAGCAGTCCCGAAGGGGTGGTAACTAATGAAAAACTGTTTTTT	CASSPEGVVTNEKLFF
.	TRBV27	TRBJ2-7	.	TGTGCCAGCAGATACTATGGACAGTCTCAGGGCTCCTACGAGCAGTACTTC	CASRYYGQSQGSYEQYF
few	TRBV6-2/TRBV6-3	TRBJ1-5	TRBD1	TGTGCCAGCAGCCTTCAACAGGGGTCCAATCAGCCCCAGCATTTT	CASSLQQGSNQPQHF
.	TRBV30	TRBJ2-7	.	TGTGCCTGGAGTGAGGCAGACTACGAGCAGTACTTC	CAWSEADYEQYF
.	TRBV30	TRBJ2-7	TRBD2	TGTGCCTGGGCTTCTAAGACTAGCGGGAGGTCCGAGCAGTACTTC	CAWASKTSGRSEQYF
.	TRBV6-2/TRBV6-3	TRBJ2-3	.	TGTGCCAGCAGTTACCCACGAGTGGGGGCGCCTGGCACAGATACGCAGTATTTT	CASSYPRVGAPGTDTQYF
.	TRBV5-1	TRBJ2-3	.	TGCGCCAGCAGCCCCGGAGGGATCACAGATACGCAGTATTTT	CASSPGGITDTQYF
.	TRBV7-2	TRBJ2-6	TRBD2	TGTGCCAGCAGCTCTCAGCCCGGGGGGGGTTTGGGGGCCAACGTCCTGACTTTC	CASSSQPGGGLGANVLTF
.	TRBV7-8	TRBJ2-1	TRBD2	TGTGCCAGCAGCTTAGGAGGTAGCGGGAGTGGGAATGAGCAGTTCTTC	CASSLGGSGSGNEQFF
once	TRBV3-1/TRBV3-2	TRBJ2-3	.	TGTGCCAGCAGCCAAGGAAGCCCAGATACGCAGTATTTT	CASSQGSPDTQYF
.	TRBV7-9	TRBJ2-1	.	TGTGCCAGCACCCAAGGCGGGAATACCTGGGATGAGCAGTTCTTC	CASTQGGNTWDEQFF
.	TRBV19	TRBJ2-5	TRBD2	TGTGCCAGTAGCCCCCCGGGACTAGAGCAAGAGACCCAGTACTTC	CASSPPGLEQETQYF
once	TRBV19	TRBJ2-1	TRBD2	TGTGCCAGTAGTATAGATGGGACTACTAGGGTTGAGCAGTTCTTC	CASSIDGTTRVEQFF
.	TRBV4-1	TRBJ2-5	TRBD1	TGCGCCAGCAGCCAAGATCCGGGACAGCTCCAAGAGACCCAGTACTTC	CASSQDPGQLQETQYF
.	TRBV7-9	TRBJ1-4	TRBD1	TGTGCCAGCAGCGAGGGACAGACAACTAATGAAAAACTGTTTTTT	CASSEGQTTNEKLFF
.	TRBV7-8	TRBJ2-4	.	TGTGCCAGCAGCTTAGGAGCCAGGGGCGTCAAAAACATTCAGTACTTC	CASSLGARGVKNIQYF
once	TRBV4-2	TRBJ2-3	TRBD1	TGTGCCAGCAGCCTCCCTTCCGGGACAGGGGCCACAGATACGCAGTATTTT	CASSLPSGTGATDTQYF
.	TRBV7-2	TRBJ2-7	TRBD1	TGTGCCAGCAGCCCGGACAGGGTGAAGCAATACTTC	CASSPDRVKQYF